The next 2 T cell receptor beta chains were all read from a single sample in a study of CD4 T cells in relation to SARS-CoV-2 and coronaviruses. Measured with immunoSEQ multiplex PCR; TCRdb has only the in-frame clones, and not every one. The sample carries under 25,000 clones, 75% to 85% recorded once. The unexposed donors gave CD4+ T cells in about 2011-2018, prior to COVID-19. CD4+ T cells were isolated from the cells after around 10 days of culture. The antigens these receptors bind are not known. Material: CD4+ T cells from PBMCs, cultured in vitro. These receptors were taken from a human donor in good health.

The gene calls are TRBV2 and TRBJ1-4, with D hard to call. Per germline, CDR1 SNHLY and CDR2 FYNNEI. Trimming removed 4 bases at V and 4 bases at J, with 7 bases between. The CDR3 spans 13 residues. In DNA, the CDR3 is TGTGCCAGCAGTGCACAGATTAATGAAAAACTGTTTTTT. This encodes CASSAQINEKLFF.

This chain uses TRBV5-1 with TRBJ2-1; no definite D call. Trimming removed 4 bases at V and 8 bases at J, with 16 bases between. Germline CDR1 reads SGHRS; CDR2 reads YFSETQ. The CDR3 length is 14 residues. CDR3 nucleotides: TGCGCCAGCAGCCCAACCGGCCCGGCCGATGAGCAGTTCTTC. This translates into CASSPTGPADEQFF.